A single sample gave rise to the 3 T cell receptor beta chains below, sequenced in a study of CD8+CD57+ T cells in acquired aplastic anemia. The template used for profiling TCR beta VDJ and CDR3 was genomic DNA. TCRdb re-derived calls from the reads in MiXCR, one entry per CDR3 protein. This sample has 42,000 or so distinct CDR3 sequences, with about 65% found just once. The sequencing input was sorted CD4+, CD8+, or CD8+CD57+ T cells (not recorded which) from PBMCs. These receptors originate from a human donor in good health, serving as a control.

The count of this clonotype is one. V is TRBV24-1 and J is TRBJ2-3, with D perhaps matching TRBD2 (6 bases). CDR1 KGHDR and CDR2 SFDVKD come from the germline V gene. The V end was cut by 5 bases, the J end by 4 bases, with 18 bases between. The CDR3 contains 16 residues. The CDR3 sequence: CATSALTSFGPDTQYF. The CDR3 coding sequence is TGTGCCACCAGTGCCCTGACTAGTTTTGGGCCAGATACGCAGTATTTT.

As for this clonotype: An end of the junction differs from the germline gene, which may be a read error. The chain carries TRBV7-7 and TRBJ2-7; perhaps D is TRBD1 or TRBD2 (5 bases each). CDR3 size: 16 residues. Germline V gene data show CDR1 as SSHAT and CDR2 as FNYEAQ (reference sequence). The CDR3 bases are TGTGCTAGCAGCTTAGCGCCAGGGTACTACTCCTACGAGCAGTACTTC. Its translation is CASSLAPGYYSYEQYF.

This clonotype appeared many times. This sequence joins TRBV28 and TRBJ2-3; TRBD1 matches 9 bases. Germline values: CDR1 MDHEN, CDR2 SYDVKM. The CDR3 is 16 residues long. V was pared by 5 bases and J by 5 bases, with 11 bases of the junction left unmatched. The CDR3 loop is CASSTLQGADGDTQYF. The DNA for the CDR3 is TGTGCCAGCAGTACACTACAGGGGGCAGATGGAGATACGCAGTATTTT.